This T cell receptor (beta chain) was observed in a study of blood T cell repertoires in COVID-19. Study details: Sites across the United States, Italy and Spain contributed samples from acute and convalescent COVID-19.

V dropped 1 base and J dropped 4; count of bases not matched to a gene: 8. The CDR3 loop spans 17 amino acids. Germline V gene lookup returns CDR1 SGDLS and CDR2 YYNGEE. In the source study's methods: From reference gene primer amplification, estimates of nucleated cell counts were derived. The data were produced by immunoSEQ multiplex PCR, yet TCRdb's version contains in-frame clones alone and is incomplete. V and J calls and clone size are copied from that table; D and trimming were computed from the DNA. The profile shows roughly 18,000 clones, about nine tenths of them singletons. The sequenced material came from peripheral blood. The chain has TRBV9 and TRBJ2-2, with 9 bases that match TRBD2. This clonotype was sampled from a human donor in a cohort sampled during active COVID-19. The CDR3 coding sequence is TGTGCCAGCAGCGTAAGAGTAGCGGGGGCCGCCACCGGGGAGCTGTTTTTT. This translates into CASSVRVAGAATGELFF.